This entry describes one T cell receptor beta chain. The trim removed 5 bases at V and 8 bases at J, leaving 14 bases unmatched. Germline V gene lookup returns CDR1 SEHNR and CDR2 FQNEAQ (reference sequence). This CDR3 contains 16 residues. This entry belongs to a study of identical twins. From the 5' RACE reads, TCRdb called clonotypes with MiXCR, one entry per CDR3 protein. The sample has roughly 720,000 distinct CDR3 sequences, 18% seen once. These data were likewise used in another study, on T cells expressing NK-cell markers.

The sequenced sample was PBMCs. This clonotype was sampled from a woman between 18 and 29 years old in good health. The V gene is TRBV7-9, the J gene TRBJ2-1; 8 positions agree with TRBD2. CDR3 sequence reads: CASSDSGGGLMDEQFF. The CDR3 nucleotides are TGTGCCAGCAGCGATTCAGGCGGGGGGCTTATGGATGAGCAGTTCTTC.